The clone carrying this TCR beta chain was seen many times. TCRdb independently ran MiXCR on the reads; one entry per CDR3 protein. The top ten clones hold around 2.4% of a sample with about 300,000 distinct CDR3 sequences, around 10% of them seen once. This entry belongs to a study of T cell repertoires in cytomegalovirus infection. The CDR3 has 15 amino acids. Looked up from germline, CDR1 is MDHEN and CDR2 is SYDVKM. Deletions cut 7 bases from V and 2 bases from J, with 14 bases between. The sample consisted of PBMCs. This TCR derives from a human donor in good health (CMV status not recorded). Some clones in this sample may be carry-over from other donors' samples. V usage is TRBV28 and J usage is TRBJ2-2; D possibly matches TRBD1 or TRBD2 (5 bases each). The CDR3 sequence: CASNPGTPNTGELFF. The DNA of the CDR3 is TGTGCCAGCAACCCCGGGACGCCTAACACCGGGGAGCTGTTTTTT.